The source of this T cell receptor (beta chain) is a study of beta chain features in type 1 diabetes. Study-wide results and limits: Here, the possible influence of HLA type (on TCRB rearrangement) remained unresolved. In comparison with healthy donors, patients had naive, central memory and Treg TCRB repertoires that appeared more similar. Researchers report that Type 1 diabetes patients had moderately but significantly shorter TCRB CDR3s across all four CD4+ subsets.

There are a few counts of this clone. What it recognizes is unknown. V dropped 8 bases and J dropped 0 bases, with 13 bases sitting between them. The CDR3 length is 13 residues. The germline V gene has CDR1 GTSNPN and CDR2 SVGIG (reference sequence). Investigators reverse transcribed all isolated RNA, so they sequenced expressed TCRB transcripts. This table comes from immunoSEQ multiplex PCR, and its TCRdb copy is limited to in-frame clones, with some not included. This repertoire shows hundreds of thousands of clones, over 13% found once; its top ten account for 0.035% to 0.045%. Sample: naive CD4+ T cells from blood. The gene calls are TRBV30 and TRBJ1-1, with D possibly being TRBD1 (6 bases). The source is a man between 18 and 35 years old with type 1 diabetes. This chain's CDR3 is CAIRGTLNTEAFF. DNA of the CDR3: TGTGCCATTCGAGGGACATTGAACACTGAAGCTTTCTTT. Variable domain in full (rest from reference TRBV30 and TRBJ1-1): SQTIHQWPATLVQPVGSPLSLECTVEGTSNPNLYWYRQAAGRGLQLLFYSVGIGQISSEVPQNLSASRPQDRQFILSSKKLLLSDSGFYLCAIRGTLNTEAFFGQGTRLTVV.